This T cell receptor beta chain stems from a study of blood T cell repertoires in COVID-19. Study in general: The samples span acute and convalescent COVID-19 from the United States, Italy and Spain.

Some clones are missing from TCRdb's copy, which holds only in-frame ones; the method was immunoSEQ multiplex PCR. The data hold around 100,000 clones, with 84% observed a single time. The germline CDR1 and CDR2 sequences are PRHDT and FYEKMQ (reference sequence). Between the trimmed V and J ends, which lost 2 bases and 3 bases, there was a span of 18 bases. The CDR3 is 17 residues long. The sequence derives from a human donor in a cohort sampled during active COVID-19. Sequenced: peripheral blood. This chain uses TRBV13 with TRBJ2-3, with a weak D call TRBD2 (5 bases). The CDR3, as DNA: TGTGCCAGCAGCTTAACCCCAGATAATTGGAGGACAGATACGCAGTATTTT. Its protein is CASSLTPDNWRTDTQYF. Full variable domain (missing parts from reference TRBV13 and TRBJ2-3): AAGVIQSPRHLIKEKRETATLKCYPIPRHDTVYWYQQGPGQDPQFLISFYEKMQSDKGSIPDRFSAQQFSDYHSELNMSSLELGDSALYFCASSLTPDNWRTDTQYFGPGTRLTVL.